This T cell receptor beta chain was captured by sequencing in a study of glioma-infiltrating T cells after dendritic cell vaccination. Time point defined: after dendritic cell vaccination, including at tumor progression/relapse. The CDR3 consists of 12 residues. Trimming removed 6 bases at V and 1 base at J, with 9 bases between. The V gene's germline CDR1 is SQVTM and CDR2 ANQGSEA. This table comes from immunoSEQ multiplex PCR, and its TCRdb copy is limited to in-frame clones, with some not included. The table includes tens of thousands of clones, around 87% detected once. This receptor was taken from a human donor with glioblastoma. The chain couples TRBV29-1 to TRBJ1-1, with D tentatively TRBD1 (5 bases). The sequenced sample was blood, obtained after dendritic cell vaccination. CDR3 protein: CSVIQGNTEAFF. The CDR3, as DNA: TGCAGCGTGATTCAGGGGAACACTGAAGCTTTCTTT.